Below, 28 T cell receptor beta chains from the same sample are listed, as sequenced in a study of cytomegalovirus exposure and HLA in healthy donors. 60 Vbeta and 13 Jbeta primers were used in PCR. The table came from immunoSEQ multiplex PCR; TCRdb's copy has only in-frame clones and leaves some out. The table includes about 190,000 clones, 65% to 90% detected once. The specimen sequenced was PBMCs. These receptors came from a man aged 40-50 years in good health and CMV-seropositive.

The chain combines TRBV28 with TRBJ2-1; a weak D match, TRBD2 (6 bases). This CDR3 has 12 amino acids. Trimming left V 4 bases short and J 9 bases short, with 10 bases between. Germline V gene lookup returns CDR1 MDHEN and CDR2 SYDVKM. CDR3 bases: TGTGCCAGCAGTTGGGACGGGAGTGAGCAGTTCTTC. This translates into CASSWDGSEQFF.

There are a few counts of this clone. The chain employs TRBV7-2 and TRBJ2-3; no reliable D call. V was trimmed by 2 bases and J by 0 bases, leaving 12 bases between them. CDR3 size: 16 residues. Germline V gives CDR1 SGHTA, CDR2 FQGNSA. The CDR3 nucleotides read TGTGCCAGCAGCTTACTGGAGCGCCGTAGCACAGATACGCAGTATTTT. The encoded protein is CASSLLERRSTDTQYF.

V is TRBV2 and J is TRBJ2-5; D not resolved. Germline assignment: CDR1 SNHLY and CDR2 FYNNEI. CDR3 length: 13 residues. V lost 2 bases and J lost 4, with 8 bases in between. The CDR3 sequence is CASSEHQAETQYF. CDR3 DNA sequence: TGTGCCAGCAGTGAACACCAGGCAGAGACCCAGTACTTC.

The chain couples TRBV30 to TRBJ2-3; perhaps TRBD1 as D (5 bases). Germline CDR1 reads GTSNPN; CDR2 reads SVGIG (reference sequence). V was shortened by 3 bases and J by 1 base, with 14 bases between the two germline ends. This CDR3 has 15 residues. Here the CDR3 reads CAWSGLGRGTDTQYF. The CDR3 DNA reads TGTGCCTGGAGCGGATTAGGCAGGGGCACAGATACGCAGTATTTT.

This sequence joins TRBV5-4 and TRBJ1-2, with D possibly matching TRBD1 (6 bases). The CDR3 covers 15 residues. The V gene lost 5 bases and the J gene lost 5 bases, with 19 bases spanning the gap. The germline V gene encodes CDR1 SGHNT and CDR2 YYREEE (reference sequence). The CDR3 nucleotides read TGTGCCAGCAGAGCCCGACAGGACGGCCTGTATGGCTACACCTTC. It codes for CASRARQDGLYGYTF.

The chain is built from TRBV6-6 and TRBJ2-1; TRBD2 aligns across 10 bases. The V segment lost 4 bases and the J segment 6 bases; nucleotides outside the gene matches: 6. Germline V CDR1 and CDR2: MNHNY, SVGAGI (reference sequence). The CDR3 consists of 15 residues. This CDR3 reads CASSSTRTSGNEQFF. The CDR3 DNA sequence: TGTGCCAGCAGTTCGACGAGGACTAGCGGCAATGAGCAGTTCTTC.

The V call is TRBV15, the J call TRBJ2-3, with 9 bases matching TRBD2. There are 15 residues in the CDR3. Germline CDR1 is LNHNV and CDR2 is YYDKDF (reference sequence). Losses at the gene ends were 4 bases for V and 4 bases for J; bases not matched to a gene: 6. CDR3 residues: CATSTAGGPSDTQYF. CDR3 nucleotide sequence: TGTGCCACCAGCACGGCGGGGGGGCCCTCAGATACGCAGTATTTT.

The V gene is TRBV18, the J gene TRBJ2-7, with 9 bases identical to TRBD1. The CDR3 has 14 residues. The V and J ends lost 3 bases and 2 bases, in that order; junction bases with no gene match: 2. Germline lookup yields CDR1 KGHSH and CDR2 LQKENI. CDR3 residues: CASSPRTGAYEQYF. The CDR3 bases are TGTGCCAGCTCACCTAGGACAGGGGCCTACGAGCAGTACTTC.

The rearrangement uses TRBV6-5 and TRBJ1-1; TRBD1 matches at 8 bases. Germline trimming cut 0 bases from V and 5 bases from J; bases unmatched to any gene: 2. CDR3 length equals 14 residues. Germline V gene lookup returns CDR1 MNHEY and CDR2 SVGAGI. The CDR3 DNA follows: TGTGCCAGCAGTTACTCGAACAGGGGGACTGAAGCTTTCTTT. Residues: CASSYSNRGTEAFF.

The CDR3 region has the DNA TGTGCCAGCAGTTTATACTTCGGGAAAGAGACCCAGTACTTC. Protein product: CASSLYFGKETQYF. The J gene is TRBJ2-5, the V gene TRBV28, with D perhaps matching TRBD2 (5 bases). This CDR3 has 14 amino acids. Trimming removed 1 base from V and 3 bases from J, with 9 bases in between. The V gene's germline CDR1 is MDHEN and CDR2 SYDVKM.

This sequence joins TRBV7-2 and TRBJ1-5, with a possible D match to TRBD1 (5 bases). CDR1 and CDR2 (germline): SGHTA, FQGNSA. The CDR3 totals 15 residues. V shed 4 bases and J shed 6 bases, with 16 bases lying between them. CDR3: CASSSQVGEGQPQHF. DNA of the CDR3: TGTGCCAGCAGCTCCCAGGTGGGGGAGGGTCAGCCCCAGCATTTT.

This clone has a handful of counts. This chain joins TRBV5-4 and TRBJ1-1; tentatively, D is TRBD1 (5 bases). This CDR3 has 16 residues. V shed 0 bases and J shed 5 bases, with 17 bases lying between them. The V gene's germline CDR1 is SGHNT and CDR2 YYREEE (reference sequence). The CDR3 sequence: CASSLEGLFTGTEAFF. For the CDR3, the DNA is TGTGCCAGCAGCTTGGAGGGACTCTTCACTGGAACTGAAGCTTTCTTT.

The V gene is TRBV4-3, the J gene TRBJ2-7; 10 positions agree with TRBD2. CDR1 is LGHNA, CDR2 YSLEER, per germline. This CDR3 is 18 amino acids long. J gave up 0 bases and V 3 bases, and 11 bases lay outside the gene matches. CDR3 nucleotide sequence: TGCGCCAGCAGCCAGACACCCAGCGGGGGGGCCAACTCCTACGAGCAGTACTTC. This encodes CASSQTPSGGANSYEQYF.

Here the CDR3 DNA reads TGTGCCAGCAGGGGACAGGGAGTCTATGGCTACACCTTC. Its translation: CASRGQGVYGYTF. The chain has TRBV13 and TRBJ1-2, with 9 bases that match TRBD1. The CDR3 covers 13 residues. The V segment lost 6 bases and the J segment 4 bases; nucleotides outside the gene matches: 3. Germline V gene sequence: CDR1 PRHDT, CDR2 FYEKMQ (reference sequence). Filled out from reference TRBV13 and TRBJ1-2, the complete variable domain reads AAGVIQSPRHLIKEKRETATLKCYPIPRHDTVYWYQQGPGQDPQFLISFYEKMQSDKGSIPDRFSAQQFSDYHSELNMSSLELGDSALYFCASRGQGVYGYTFGSGTRLTVV.

This chain joins TRBV5-1 and TRBJ2-2, with TRBD2 matching 14 bases. The J segment lost 4 bases and the V segment lost 6 bases, leaving 11 bases of the junction unmatched. The CDR3 loop spans 18 amino acids. Germline CDR1 is SGHRS and CDR2 is YFSETQ. The CDR3 region is CASTRRTSGGRGTGELFF. The CDR3 DNA reads as TGCGCCAGCACCCGGCGGACTAGCGGGGGGCGGGGCACCGGGGAGCTGTTTTTT.

The V gene is TRBV18, the J gene TRBJ1-1; 8 nucleotides match TRBD1. The CDR3 loop spans 16 amino acids. J gave up 6 bases and V 4 bases, and 13 bases lay outside the gene matches. Germline CDR1 and CDR2: KGHSH and LQKENI. CDR3 amino acids: CASSQTRLDRVAEAFF. CDR3 bases: TGTGCCAGCTCACAAACCCGATTGGACAGGGTGGCTGAAGCTTTCTTT. Full variable domain (remainder filled in from reference TRBV18 and TRBJ1-1): NAGVMQNPRHLVRRRGQEARLRCSPMKGHSHVYWYRQLPEEGLKFMVYLQKENIIDESGMPKERFSAEFPKEGPSILRIQQVVRGDSAAYFCASSQTRLDRVAEAFFGQGTRLTVV.

The chain carries TRBV14 and TRBJ2-1; D not certain. The CDR3 runs to 11 residues. Germline V gives CDR1 SGHDN, CDR2 FVKESK. Deletions cut 1 base from V and 7 bases from J, with 2 bases between. The CDR3 protein is CASSQVNEQFF. The CDR3 DNA is TGTGCCAGCAGCCAAGTAAATGAGCAGTTCTTC.

The table lists this clone with a few counts. V usage is TRBV7-2 and J usage is TRBJ2-5; D possibly corresponds to TRBD2 (5 bases). Germline CDR1 SGHTA, CDR2 FQGNSA. The CDR3 covers 14 residues. Trimming pared 1 base from V and 2 bases from J, leaving 8 bases between. The CDR3 region has the DNA TGTGCCAGCAGCTTAGATTCGGGGCAAGAGACCCAGTACTTC. It is translated as CASSLDSGQETQYF. The variable domain in full, completed from reference TRBV7-2 and TRBJ2-5, reads GAGVSQSPSNKVTEKGKDVELRCDPISGHTALYWYRQSLGQGLEFLIYFQGNSAPDKSGLPSDRFSAERTGGSVSTLTIQRTQQEDSAVYLCASSLDSGQETQYFGPGTRLLVL.

V and J are TRBV5-1 and TRBJ2-7, with 13 bases aligning to TRBD2. The V segment lost 2 bases and the J segment 3 bases; nucleotides outside the gene matches: 2. CDR1 is SGHRS, CDR2 YFSETQ, per germline. The CDR3 totals 15 residues. CDR3 in amino acids: CASSLLAGGIYEQYF. The CDR3 DNA sequence: TGCGCCAGCAGCTTACTAGCGGGGGGGATCTACGAGCAGTACTTC.

The chain joins TRBV7-2 to TRBJ2-5; possible D gene TRBD2, 5 bases. Trimming removed 5 bases from V and 4 bases from J, with 14 bases in between. The CDR3 is made up of 14 amino acids. Germline CDR1 SGHTA, CDR2 FQGNSA. The CDR3 protein is CASSPDLGAETQYF. CDR3 nucleotide sequence: TGTGCCAGCAGCCCCGACCTGGGAGCAGAGACCCAGTACTTC.

This chain joins TRBV5-1 and TRBJ1-1, with 8 positions matching TRBD1. The CDR3 has 15 residues. The germline CDR1 and CDR2 sequences are SGHRS and YFSETQ. Unmatched junction bases numbered 7, after V lost 4 bases and J lost 2 bases. In nucleotides, the CDR3 is TGCGCCAGCAGCGGGGGTGGACAGGGTAACACTGAAGCTTTCTTT. This codes for CASSGGGQGNTEAFF.

The gene calls are TRBV6-5 and TRBJ1-1; TRBD1 aligns across 8 bases. V lost 5 bases, J lost 1 base, and 6 bases stayed unmatched. Germline V lookup: CDR1 MNHEY, CDR2 SVGAGI. The CDR3 spans 15 residues. CDR3 protein: CASSQYRGGNTEAFF. In DNA form, the CDR3 reads TGTGCCAGCAGTCAATACAGGGGGGGGAACACTGAAGCTTTCTTT.

Only a few counts were recorded for this clone. The chain uses TRBV4-3 and TRBJ2-7; possibly TRBD1 for D (5 bases). V lost 0 bases and J 3 bases, leaving 12 bases between the germline ends. The CDR3 is made up of 15 amino acids. Germline loops: CDR1 LGHNA, CDR2 YSLEER. CDR3 nucleotides: TGCGCCAGCAGCCAAGATCGAGCAGGGATCTACGAGCAGTACTTC. This translates into CASSQDRAGIYEQYF.

The V gene is TRBV7-2, the J gene TRBJ2-3; the D gene is possibly TRBD2 (5 bases). The CDR3 consists of 18 residues. Germline CDR1 SGHTA, CDR2 FQGNSA. Trimming shortened V by 1 base and J by 2 bases, and 19 bases separated the two germline ends. CDR3: CASSLGMRVGGYTDTQYF. The CDR3, as DNA: TGTGCCAGCAGCTTAGGTATGCGGGTAGGAGGCTACACAGATACGCAGTATTTT.

J is TRBJ2-1 and V is TRBV9; 11 nucleotides align to TRBD2. J gave up 6 bases and V 4 bases, and 3 bases lay outside the gene matches. The CDR3 runs to 14 residues. Germline V gene lookup returns CDR1 SGDLS and CDR2 YYNGEE. CDR3 DNA: TGTGCCAGCAGCTTAGCGGGGGGGGCCAATGAGCAGTTCTTC. The encoded protein is CASSLAGGANEQFF.

The J gene is TRBJ2-7, the V gene TRBV19; tentative D call: TRBD1 (6 bases). Germline V gene sequence: CDR1 LNHDA, CDR2 SQIVND (reference sequence). The CDR3 is 14 residues long. Trimming cost V 4 bases and J 2 bases, with 12 bases left between them. CDR3: CASSRTDSTYEQYF. CDR3 coding DNA: TGTGCCAGTAGTAGGACAGACTCGACCTACGAGCAGTACTTC.

The gene calls are TRBV7-2 and TRBJ2-3; the D is unclear. Per germline, CDR1 SGHTA and CDR2 FQGNSA. The length of the CDR3 is 14 residues. V was shortened by 2 bases and J by 3 bases, with 9 bases between the two germline ends. CDR3 sequence reads: CASSLNWATDTQYF. The CDR3 coding sequence is TGTGCCAGCAGCTTAAATTGGGCGACAGATACGCAGTATTTT.

CDR3 sequence reads: CASRSTGGSYEQYF. The CDR3, as DNA: TGTGCCAGCAGATCAACAGGGGGGTCCTACGAGCAGTACTTC. The J gene is TRBJ2-7, the V gene TRBV7-2; 8 bases line up with TRBD1. The length of the CDR3 is 14 residues. Germline lookup yields CDR1 SGHTA and CDR2 FQGNSA. V gave up 6 bases and J gave up 1 base; unmatched junction bases: 5. Complete variable domain (other parts from reference TRBV7-2 and TRBJ2-7): GAGVSQSPSNKVTEKGKDVELRCDPISGHTALYWYRQSLGQGLEFLIYFQGNSAPDKSGLPSDRFSAERTGGSVSTLTIQRTQQEDSAVYLCASRSTGGSYEQYFGPGTRLTVT.